The clone carrying this T cell receptor beta chain turned up a few times. CDR3 length equals 16 residues. Trimming at V came to 0 bases and at J to 6 bases, leaving 4 bases not matched to a gene. Germline lookup yields CDR1 MGHRA and CDR2 YSYEKL. Amplified regions were TCR beta CDR3 sequences from RNA transcripts. Researchers ran a first-round RT-PCR on the TCR CDR3 using the HTBI primer set. TCRdb ran MiXCR on the multiplex PCR reads and lists one entry per CDR3 protein. The data contain 700,000 or so distinct CDR3 sequences, 16% of them singletons. The data were obtained in a study of T cells in Graves' hyperthyroidism and ophthalmopathy.

The chain has TRBV4-1 and TRBJ2-1; the match to TRBD2 covers 11 bases. The sequencing input was blood. This receptor was taken from a man aged 18 to 29 with Graves' hyperthyroidism. CDR3 sequence: CASSQETLAGGNEQFF. The CDR3 nucleotides read TGCGCCAGCAGCCAAGAAACGCTAGCGGGAGGCAATGAGCAGTTCTTC.